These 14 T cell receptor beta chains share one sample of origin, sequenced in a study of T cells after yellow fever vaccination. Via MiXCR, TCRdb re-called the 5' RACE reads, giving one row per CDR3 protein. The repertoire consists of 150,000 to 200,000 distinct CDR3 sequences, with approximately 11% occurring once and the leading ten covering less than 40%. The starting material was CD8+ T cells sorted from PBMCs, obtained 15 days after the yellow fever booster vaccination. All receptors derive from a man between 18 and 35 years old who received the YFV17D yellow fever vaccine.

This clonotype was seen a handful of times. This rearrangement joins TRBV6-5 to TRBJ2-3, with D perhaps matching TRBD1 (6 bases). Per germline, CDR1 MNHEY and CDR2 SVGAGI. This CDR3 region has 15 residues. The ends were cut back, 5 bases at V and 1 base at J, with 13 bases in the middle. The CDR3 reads CASSTGTKGTDTQYF. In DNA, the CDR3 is TGTGCCAGCAGTACCGGGACAAAGGGCACAGATACGCAGTATTTT.

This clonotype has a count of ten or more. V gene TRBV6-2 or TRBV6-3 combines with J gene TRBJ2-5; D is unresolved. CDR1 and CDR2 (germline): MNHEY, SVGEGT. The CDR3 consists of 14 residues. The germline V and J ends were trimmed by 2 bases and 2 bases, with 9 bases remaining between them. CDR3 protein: CASSYGSHQETQYF. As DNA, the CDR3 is TGTGCCAGCAGTTACGGGTCTCATCAAGAGACCCAGTACTTC.

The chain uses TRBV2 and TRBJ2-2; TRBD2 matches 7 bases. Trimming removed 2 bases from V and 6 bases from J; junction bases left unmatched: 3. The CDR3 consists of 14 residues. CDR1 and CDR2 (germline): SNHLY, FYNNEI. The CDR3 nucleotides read TGTGCCAGCAGTGAACCCAGCGGGGCCGGGGAGCTGTTTTTT. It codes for CASSEPSGAGELFF. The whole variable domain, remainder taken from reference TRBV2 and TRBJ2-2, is EPEVTQTPSHQVTQMGQEVILRCVPISNHLYFYWYRQILGQKVEFLVSFYNNEISEKSEIFDDQFSVERPDGSNFTLKIRSTKLEDSAMYFCASSEPSGAGELFFGEGSRLTVL.

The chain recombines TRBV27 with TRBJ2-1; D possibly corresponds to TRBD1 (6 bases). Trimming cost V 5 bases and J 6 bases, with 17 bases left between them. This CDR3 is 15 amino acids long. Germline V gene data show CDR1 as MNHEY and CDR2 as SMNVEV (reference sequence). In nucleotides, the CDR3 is TGTGCCAGCAGTACGTACAGGGAAGGGGTCAATGAGCAGTTCTTC. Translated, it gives CASSTYREGVNEQFF.

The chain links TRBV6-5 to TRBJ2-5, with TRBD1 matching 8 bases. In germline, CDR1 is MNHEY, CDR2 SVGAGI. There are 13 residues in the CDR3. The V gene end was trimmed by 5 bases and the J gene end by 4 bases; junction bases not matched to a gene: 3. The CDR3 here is CASSTGQGETQYF. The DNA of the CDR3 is TGTGCCAGCAGTACCGGACAGGGAGAGACCCAGTACTTC.

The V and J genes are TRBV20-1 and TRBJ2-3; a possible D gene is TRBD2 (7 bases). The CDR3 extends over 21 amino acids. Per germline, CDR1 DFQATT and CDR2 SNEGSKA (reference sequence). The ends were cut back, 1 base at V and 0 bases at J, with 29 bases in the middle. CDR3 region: CSARGGGPTSEERTSTDTQYF. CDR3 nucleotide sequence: TGCAGTGCTAGAGGGGGGGGCCCAACCTCAGAGGAGAGGACTAGCACAGATACGCAGTATTTT.

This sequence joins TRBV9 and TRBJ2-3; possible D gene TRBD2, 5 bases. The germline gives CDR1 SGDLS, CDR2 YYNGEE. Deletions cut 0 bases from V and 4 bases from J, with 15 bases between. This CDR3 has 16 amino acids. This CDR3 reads CASSVGTYRSADTQYF. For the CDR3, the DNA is TGTGCCAGCAGCGTAGGGACTTATCGTTCAGCAGATACGCAGTATTTT.

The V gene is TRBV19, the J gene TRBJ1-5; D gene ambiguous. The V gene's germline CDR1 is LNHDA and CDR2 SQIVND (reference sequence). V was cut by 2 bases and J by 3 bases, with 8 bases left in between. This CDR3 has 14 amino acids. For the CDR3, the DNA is TGTGCCAGTAGTATACGCCGGAACAATCAGCCCCAGCATTTT. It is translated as CASSIRRNNQPQHF.

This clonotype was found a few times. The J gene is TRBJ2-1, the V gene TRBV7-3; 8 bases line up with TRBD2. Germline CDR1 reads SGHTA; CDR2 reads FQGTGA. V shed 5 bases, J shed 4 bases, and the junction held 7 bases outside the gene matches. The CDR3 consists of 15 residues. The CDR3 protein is CASSTGGGTYNEQFF. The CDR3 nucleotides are TGTGCCAGCAGCACCGGGGGGGGTACGTACAATGAGCAGTTCTTC.

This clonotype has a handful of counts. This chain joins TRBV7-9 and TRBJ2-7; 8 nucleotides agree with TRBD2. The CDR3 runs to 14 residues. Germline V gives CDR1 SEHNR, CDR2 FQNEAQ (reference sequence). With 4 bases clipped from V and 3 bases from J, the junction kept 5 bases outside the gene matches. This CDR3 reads CASSYTGLDYEQYF. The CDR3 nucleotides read TGTGCCAGCAGCTATACGGGACTAGACTACGAGCAGTACTTC.

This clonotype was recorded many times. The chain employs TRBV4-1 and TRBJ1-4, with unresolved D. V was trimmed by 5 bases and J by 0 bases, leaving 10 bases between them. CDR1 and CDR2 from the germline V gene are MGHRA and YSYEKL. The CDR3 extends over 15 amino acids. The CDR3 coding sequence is TGCGCCAGCAGCGTAGTTGGGGCAACTAATGAAAAACTGTTTTTT. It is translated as CASSVVGATNEKLFF.

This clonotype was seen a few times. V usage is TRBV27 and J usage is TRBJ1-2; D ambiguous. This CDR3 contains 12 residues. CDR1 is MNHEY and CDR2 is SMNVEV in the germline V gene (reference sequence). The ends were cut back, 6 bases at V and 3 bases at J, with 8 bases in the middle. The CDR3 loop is CASRGSHYGYTF. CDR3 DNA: TGTGCCAGCAGGGGCAGCCACTATGGCTACACCTTC.

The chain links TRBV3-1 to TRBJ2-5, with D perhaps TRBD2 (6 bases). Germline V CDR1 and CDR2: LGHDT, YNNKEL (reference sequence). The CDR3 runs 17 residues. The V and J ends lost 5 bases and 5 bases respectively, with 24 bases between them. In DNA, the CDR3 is TGTGCCAGCAGCAGCGGGTACTTGAATGAGGGTGACGAGACCCAGTACTTC. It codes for CASSSGYLNEGDETQYF.

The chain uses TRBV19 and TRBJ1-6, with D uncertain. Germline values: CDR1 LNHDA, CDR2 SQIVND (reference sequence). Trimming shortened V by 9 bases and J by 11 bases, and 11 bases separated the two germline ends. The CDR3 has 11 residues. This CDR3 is CASATGTPLHF. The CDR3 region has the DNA TGTGCCAGCGCAACCGGGACACCCCTCCACTTT.